One and the same sample provided the 18 T cell receptor beta chains below, sequenced in a study of shared clonotypes between healthy human individuals. Assay used: immunoSEQ multiplex PCR; TCRdb lists only in-frame clones, some missing. The sample holds 170,000 or so clones, approximately 61% seen once. The sequenced sample was memory CD4+ T cells sorted from blood. Subset meaning: CD45RA-negative fraction. These receptors were obtained from a man younger than 40 in good health.

The chain carries TRBV7-2 and TRBJ2-7, with a weak D call TRBD1 (6 bases). The V gene's germline CDR1 is SGHTA and CDR2 FQGNSA. Trimming removed 2 bases from V and 0 bases from J, with 11 bases in between. This CDR3 comprises 15 residues. The CDR3 nucleotides are TGTGCCAGCAGCTTATACGCAGGGGACTCCTACGAGCAGTACTTC. It translates to CASSLYAGDSYEQYF. Full variable domain (remainder filled in from reference TRBV7-2 and TRBJ2-7): GAGVSQSPSNKVTEKGKDVELRCDPISGHTALYWYRQSLGQGLEFLIYFQGNSAPDKSGLPSDRFSAERTGGSVSTLTIQRTQQEDSAVYLCASSLYAGDSYEQYFGPGTRLTVT.

Concerning this clone itself: Other nucleotide sequences in the sample specify the same CDR3. J is TRBJ2-7 and V is TRBV5-4; D may match TRBD1 or TRBD2 (5 bases each). This CDR3 contains 15 residues. From germline, CDR1 is SGHNT and CDR2 YYREEE (reference sequence). V was pared by 1 base and J by 8 bases, with 19 bases between. The CDR3 reads CASSLMGQGGSKQYF. CDR3 sequence (DNA): TGTGCCAGCAGCTTGATGGGGCAGGGTGGGAGCAAGCAGTACTTC.

The V call is TRBV10-3, the J call TRBJ2-4; the D gene is possibly TRBD2 (5 bases). Deletions cut 11 bases from V and 5 bases from J, with 19 bases between. CDR1 and CDR2 from the germline V gene are ENHRY and SYGVKD. This CDR3 has 14 amino acids. The CDR3 sequence: CALLFGSLENIQYF. For the CDR3, the DNA is TGTGCCCTCCTTTTTGGGAGCCTCGAAAACATTCAGTACTTC.

Here the CDR3 reads CASGSLEQAYGYTF. The CDR3 bases are TGTGCCAGCGGGTCCTTGGAACAGGCCTATGGCTACACCTTC. V and J are TRBV28 and TRBJ1-2, with TRBD1 as a possible D gene (5 bases). This CDR3 comprises 14 residues. CDR1 and CDR2 (germline): MDHEN, SYDVKM. The V and J ends lost 8 bases and 4 bases respectively, with 17 bases between them.

The rearrangement joins TRBV7-3 to TRBJ2-1; D may be TRBD2 (6 bases). This CDR3 spans 14 amino acids. Germline values: CDR1 SGHTA, CDR2 FQGTGA. Trimming stripped 1 base from V and 7 bases from J, with 11 bases between. CDR3: CASSLMGGVNEQFF. CDR3 sequence (DNA): TGTGCCAGCAGCTTAATGGGGGGAGTAAATGAGCAGTTCTTC.

The J gene is TRBJ2-5, the V gene TRBV7-2; D possibly uses TRBD1 or TRBD2 (5 bases each). The V end was cut by 5 bases, the J end by 5 bases, with 18 bases between. The CDR3 has 15 amino acids. Germline-derived CDR1 and CDR2 are SGHTA and FQGNSA. The CDR3 DNA sequence: TGTGCCAGCAGCGAATTCGAGGGGAGTCTTGAGACCCAGTACTTC. Translation gives CASSEFEGSLETQYF.

This clone showed up just a few times. The rearrangement joins TRBV5-1 to TRBJ2-7; tentative D call: TRBD2 (5 bases). Germline V CDR1 and CDR2: SGHRS, YFSETQ. V lost 0 bases and J lost 2, with 12 bases in between. The CDR3 has 15 residues. The CDR3, as DNA: TGCGCCAGCAGCTTGGGGGCGGGTAGGCCCTACGAGCAGTACTTC. It translates to CASSLGAGRPYEQYF.

The V call is TRBV6-5, the J call TRBJ1-1; a weak D match, TRBD1 (5 bases). The germline V gene has CDR1 MNHEY and CDR2 SVGAGI. The CDR3 totals 13 residues. Trimming stripped 5 bases from V and 4 bases from J, with 11 bases between. CDR3 DNA: TGTGCCAGCAGTCCGAGTGGGGGCACTGAAGCTTTCTTT. Translation: CASSPSGGTEAFF.

This clone was counted at least ten times. The chain has TRBV30 and TRBJ1-4; D is perhaps TRBD1 (5 bases). CDR1 GTSNPN and CDR2 SVGIG come from the germline V gene (reference sequence). The CDR3 contains 15 residues. The V gene lost 0 bases and the J gene lost 4 bases, with 12 bases spanning the gap. DNA of the CDR3: TGTGCCTGGAGTGTACAGGCAGTACTTAATGAAAAACTGTTTTTT. This sequence encodes CAWSVQAVLNEKLFF.

This chain connects TRBV5-4 to TRBJ1-1; D is uncertain. With 0 bases removed from V and 1 base from J, the gap between germline ends came to 4 bases. The CDR3 totals 13 residues. CDR1 and CDR2 (germline): SGHNT, YYREEE (reference sequence). CDR3: CASSLESNTEAFF. The DNA of the CDR3 is TGTGCCAGCAGCTTGGAGTCGAACACTGAAGCTTTCTTT.

V is TRBV13 and J is TRBJ2-1, with 10 bases that match TRBD2. Germline loops: CDR1 PRHDT, CDR2 FYEKMQ (reference sequence). V dropped 2 bases and J dropped 1; count of bases not matched to a gene: 11. The CDR3 contains 19 residues. DNA for the CDR3: TGTGCCAGCAGCTTATATACCCGGCTTAGCGGGAGGTCCTACAATGAGCAGTTCTTC. Its protein product is CASSLYTRLSGRSYNEQFF.

The rearrangement links TRBV7-4 to TRBJ1-2; 8 nucleotides align to TRBD1. The V segment lost 1 base and the J segment 5 bases; nucleotides outside the gene matches: 6. Germline V gene data show CDR1 as SGHVT and CDR2 as SQSDAQ. CDR3 length: 15 residues. The CDR3 nucleotides are TGTGCCAGCAGCTTAGGCGGACAGGGCCCTTATGGCTACACCTTC. Protein sequence: CASSLGGQGPYGYTF. The whole variable domain, remainder taken from reference TRBV7-4 and TRBJ1-2, is GAGVSQSPRYKVAKRGRDVALRCDSISGHVTLYWYRQTLGQGSEVLTYSQSDAQRDKSGRPSGRFSAERPERSVSTLKIQRTEQGDSAVYLCASSLGGQGPYGYTFGSGTRLTVV.

This clone was counted many times. The chain employs TRBV5-1 and TRBJ2-7; the D gene is possibly TRBD1 (8 bases). The V and J ends lost 1 base and 5 bases respectively, with 13 bases between them. The germline gives CDR1 SGHRS, CDR2 YFSETQ. The CDR3 contains 14 residues. CDR3 coding DNA: TGCGCCAGCAGCTTGACAGGGGGGGAGGACGAGCAGTACTTC. Residues: CASSLTGGEDEQYF.

The chain recombines TRBV28 with TRBJ2-7; 8 nucleotides line up with TRBD2. V gave up 8 bases and J gave up 3 bases; unmatched junction bases: 3. CDR1 and CDR2 (germline): MDHEN, SYDVKM. CDR3 length equals 12 residues. In DNA form, the CDR3 reads TGTGCCAGCCGGGGGGGCCTCTACGAGCAGTACTTC. Translating gives CASRGGLYEQYF.

The rearrangement joins TRBV23-1 to TRBJ2-7, with 8 positions matching TRBD1. TRBV23-1 is assigned to the ORF class and has an uncertain function. V shed 8 bases, J shed 5 bases, and the junction held 11 bases outside the gene matches. The CDR3 runs to 14 residues. The CDR3 spells CASLAGQGAHEQYF. For the CDR3, the DNA is TGCGCCAGCCTAGCCGGCCAGGGGGCACACGAGCAGTACTTC.

The chain links TRBV29-1 to TRBJ2-1; possibly TRBD2 for D (6 bases). Germline V gene sequence: CDR1 SQVTM, CDR2 ANQGSEA. V was pared by 5 bases and J by 5 bases, with 19 bases between. The CDR3 has 15 amino acids. This CDR3 reads CSVKERRGINNEQFF. The CDR3 DNA sequence: TGCAGCGTTAAGGAACGGCGGGGCATCAACAATGAGCAGTTCTTC.

This clone appeared once. The chain employs TRBV15 and TRBJ2-7; 10 bases line up with TRBD2. The CDR3 covers 18 residues. CDR1 and CDR2 from the germline V gene are LNHNV and YYDKDF (reference sequence). V lost 1 base and J lost 0; bases outside the gene matches: 9. The DNA for the CDR3 is TGTGCCACCAGCAGAGGCCAAGATACTAGCGGGGCCTCCTACGAGCAGTACTTC. This encodes CATSRGQDTSGASYEQYF.

This chain connects TRBV5-4 to TRBJ2-7; a possible D gene is TRBD2 (6 bases). Trimming removed 1 base from V and 4 bases from J, with 12 bases in between. CDR1 and CDR2 (germline): SGHNT, YYREEE (reference sequence). The CDR3 runs to 14 residues. The CDR3 loop is CASSLMGGRYEQYF. The CDR3, as DNA: TGTGCCAGCAGCTTGATGGGGGGACGTTACGAGCAGTACTTC.